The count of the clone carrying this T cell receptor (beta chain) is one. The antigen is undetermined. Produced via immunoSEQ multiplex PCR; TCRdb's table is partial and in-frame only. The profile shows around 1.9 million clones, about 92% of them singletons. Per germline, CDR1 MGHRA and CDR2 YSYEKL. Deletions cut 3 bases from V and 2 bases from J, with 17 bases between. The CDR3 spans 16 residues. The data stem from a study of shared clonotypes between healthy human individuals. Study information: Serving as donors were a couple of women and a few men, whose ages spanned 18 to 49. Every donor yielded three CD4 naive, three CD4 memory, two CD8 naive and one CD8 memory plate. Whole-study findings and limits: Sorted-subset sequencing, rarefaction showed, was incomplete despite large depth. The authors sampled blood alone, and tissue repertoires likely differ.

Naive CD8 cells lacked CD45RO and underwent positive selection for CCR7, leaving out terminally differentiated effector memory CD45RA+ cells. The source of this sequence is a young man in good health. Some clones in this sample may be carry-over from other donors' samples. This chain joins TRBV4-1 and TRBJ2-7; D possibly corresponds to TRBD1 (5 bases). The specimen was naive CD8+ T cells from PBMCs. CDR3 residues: CASSHPPEGVTYEQYF. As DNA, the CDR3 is TGCGCCAGCAGCCATCCCCCCGAAGGGGTAACCTACGAGCAGTACTTC.